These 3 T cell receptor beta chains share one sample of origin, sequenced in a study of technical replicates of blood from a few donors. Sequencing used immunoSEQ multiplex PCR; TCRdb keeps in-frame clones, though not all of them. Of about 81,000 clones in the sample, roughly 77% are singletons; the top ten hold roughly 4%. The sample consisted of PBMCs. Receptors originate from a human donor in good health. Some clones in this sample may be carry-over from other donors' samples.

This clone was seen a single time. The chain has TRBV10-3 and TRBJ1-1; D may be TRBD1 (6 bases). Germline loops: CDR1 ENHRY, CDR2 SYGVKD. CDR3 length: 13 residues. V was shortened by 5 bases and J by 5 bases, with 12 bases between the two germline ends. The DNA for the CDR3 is TGTGCCATCAGTATACAGGGAGATACTGAAGCTTTCTTT. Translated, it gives CAISIQGDTEAFF.

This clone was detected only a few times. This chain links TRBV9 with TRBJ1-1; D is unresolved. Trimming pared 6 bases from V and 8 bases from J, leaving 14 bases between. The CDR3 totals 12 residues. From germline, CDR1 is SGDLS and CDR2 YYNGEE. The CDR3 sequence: CASTATELEAFF. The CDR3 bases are TGTGCCAGCACTGCAACCGAGCTAGAAGCTTTCTTT.

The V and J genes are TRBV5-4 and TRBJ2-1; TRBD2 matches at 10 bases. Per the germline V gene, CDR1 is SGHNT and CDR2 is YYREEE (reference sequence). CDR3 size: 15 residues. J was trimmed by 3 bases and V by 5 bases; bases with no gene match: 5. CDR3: CASSSGTSDYNEQFF. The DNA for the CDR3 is TGTGCCAGCAGTTCCGGGACTAGCGACTACAATGAGCAGTTCTTC.